The next 30 T cell receptor beta chains were all read from a single sample in a study of cytomegalovirus exposure and HLA in healthy donors. The primer mix had 60 Vbeta and 13 Jbeta primers. Some clones are missing from TCRdb's copy, which holds only in-frame ones; the method was immunoSEQ multiplex PCR. The profile shows roughly 200,000 clones, about 77% of them singletons. Sequencing used PBMCs. The receptors derive from a woman in her twenties or thirties in good health and CMV-seronegative.

In this sample, this clone turned up a few times. The V call is TRBV7-9, the J call TRBJ2-3; possible D gene TRBD1, 5 bases. The CDR3 sequence is 12 residues long. V was trimmed by 3 bases and J by 4 bases, leaving 5 bases between them. Germline values: CDR1 SEHNR, CDR2 FQNEAQ (reference sequence). The CDR3 loop reads CASSFRADTQYF. The CDR3 nucleotides read TGTGCCAGCAGCTTCAGGGCAGATACGCAGTATTTT.

V is TRBV4-1 and J is TRBJ2-1; 8 positions agree with TRBD2. This CDR3 comprises 17 residues. Per the germline V gene, CDR1 is MGHRA and CDR2 is YSYEKL. V lost 1 base to trimming and J lost 1 base; unmatched junction nucleotides: 6. The CDR3 DNA sequence: TGCGCCAGCAGCCAAGGAGTTAGCGGGATTTCCTACAATGAGCAGTTCTTC. Its translation: CASSQGVSGISYNEQFF.

Comment on this clone: Compared with germline, one end of the junction differs, possibly owing to a read error. The chain recombines TRBV7-9 with TRBJ2-7; D is possibly TRBD1 (5 bases). CDR1 is SEHNR and CDR2 is FQNEAQ in the germline V gene (reference sequence). The CDR3 runs 13 residues. CDR3 bases: TGTTCCAGCAGCTTAGTGCAGGGCTACGAGCAGTACTTC. As protein: CSSSLVQGYEQYF.

V is TRBV30 and J is TRBJ2-4; maybe TRBD2 (6 bases). Trimming pared 7 bases from V and 0 bases from J, leaving 13 bases between. Germline V gene lookup returns CDR1 GTSNPN and CDR2 SVGIG (reference sequence). The CDR3 extends over 14 amino acids. The DNA for the CDR3 is TGTGCCTCCAGGGACTTACTAGCCAAAAACATTCAGTACTTC. As protein: CASRDLLAKNIQYF. Full variable domain (remainder filled in from reference TRBV30 and TRBJ2-4): SQTIHQWPATLVQPVGSPLSLECTVEGTSNPNLYWYRQAAGRGLQLLFYSVGIGQISSEVPQNLSASRPQDRQFILSSKKLLLSDSGFYLCASRDLLAKNIQYFGAGTRLSVL.

A note on this clone: An end of the junction does not agree with germline; a read error may underlie this. The chain links TRBV2 to TRBJ1-2; 7 bases line up with TRBD1. Germline CDR1 reads SNHLY; CDR2 reads FYNNEI. The CDR3 has 15 amino acids. CDR3: CASSRSGTAARGYPF. The DNA for the CDR3 is TGTGCCAGTTCCCGTTCGGGGACAGCGGCTCGGGGCTACCCCTTC.

The CDR3 DNA is TGTGCCAGCAGCTTAGGACACGCTATCTACGAGCAGTACTTC. It codes for CASSLGHAIYEQYF. The chain uses TRBV7-9 and TRBJ2-7; unclear D gene. The V gene's germline CDR1 is SEHNR and CDR2 FQNEAQ (reference sequence). Trimming took off 1 base at V and 3 bases at J, with 10 bases between the two ends. The CDR3 is made up of 14 amino acids.

The chain uses TRBV7-9 and TRBJ1-2; D gene unclear. V lost 0 bases, J lost 0 bases, and 8 bases lay in between. The CDR3 length is 15 residues. Germline V gives CDR1 SEHNR, CDR2 FQNEAQ (reference sequence). CDR3 nucleotide sequence: TGTGCCAGCAGCTTAGCCACAGTAGCTAACTATGGCTACACCTTC. Its protein is CASSLATVANYGYTF.

About this clone itself: The same CDR3 can be traced to other DNA sequences in this sample. This CDR3 is CASSLGLAGDSYEQYF. CDR3 in DNA: TGCGCCAGCAGCTTGGGTCTAGCGGGAGATTCCTACGAGCAGTACTTC. The chain uses TRBV5-1 and TRBJ2-7; 10 nucleotides line up with TRBD2. With V trimmed by 0 bases and J by 1 base, 4 bases remained unmatched. The CDR3 is 16 amino acids. Germline V lookup: CDR1 SGHRS, CDR2 YFSETQ.

The chain has TRBV4-1 and TRBJ2-1, with 8 bases identical to TRBD1. CDR3 size: 16 residues. J lost 8 bases, V lost 1 base, and 10 bases had no gene match. The germline V gene encodes CDR1 MGHRA and CDR2 YSYEKL. This CDR3 is CASSQASWTGNYEQFF. CDR3 coding DNA: TGCGCCAGCAGCCAAGCTTCCTGGACAGGGAATTATGAGCAGTTCTTC.

This clone was counted between two and nine times. The genes are TRBV2 and TRBJ1-5; D perhaps matches TRBD1 (5 bases). V shed 6 bases and J shed 4 bases, with 7 bases lying between them. The CDR3 has 12 amino acids. Germline CDR1 is SNHLY and CDR2 is FYNNEI. CDR3: CASRAGNQPQHF. The CDR3 DNA reads as TGTGCCAGCAGGGCAGGGAATCAGCCCCAGCATTTT.

The chain uses TRBV19 and TRBJ1-5, with D possibly TRBD1 on 6 matching bases. V gave up 4 bases and J gave up 5 bases, with 12 bases separating them. CDR3 length: 14 amino acids. Germline CDR1 is LNHDA and CDR2 is SQIVND (reference sequence). The DNA for the CDR3 is TGTGCCAGTAGTAAAACAGGGTCCCATCAGCCCCAGCATTTT. Its protein is CASSKTGSHQPQHF.

V usage is TRBV7-9 and J usage is TRBJ2-5, with a weak D call TRBD1 (5 bases). V dropped 1 base and J dropped 5 bases, with 20 bases sitting between them. The CDR3 is 17 residues long. In germline, CDR1 is SEHNR, CDR2 FQNEAQ (reference sequence). The chain's CDR3 is CASSLVRNILKGETQYF. The CDR3 bases are TGTGCCAGCAGCTTAGTAAGAAACATCCTAAAGGGGGAGACCCAGTACTTC.

The rearrangement links TRBV28 to TRBJ1-2; D is uncertain. Germline V gives CDR1 MDHEN, CDR2 SYDVKM. The ends were cut back, 3 bases at V and 2 bases at J, with 13 bases in the middle. The length of the CDR3 is 15 residues. DNA for the CDR3: TGTGCCAGCAGTTTCCGTCGGGGAGTAAACTATGGCTACACCTTC. Amino acids: CASSFRRGVNYGYTF.

The chain combines TRBV15 with TRBJ1-5; 8 nucleotides line up with TRBD1. V gave up 4 bases and J gave up 7 bases; unmatched junction bases: 9. The V gene's germline CDR1 is LNHNV and CDR2 YYDKDF (reference sequence). The CDR3 is 15 residues long. CDR3 nucleotide sequence: TGTGCCACCAGCACCCGGACAGGGAGCGAACAGCCCCAGCATTTT. Its translation: CATSTRTGSEQPQHF.

This chain connects TRBV7-3 to TRBJ2-1; 7 bases fit TRBD1. This CDR3 comprises 13 residues. Germline assignment: CDR1 SGHTA and CDR2 FQGTGA. Trimming took 3 bases from V and 7 from J; bases not matched to a gene: 3. In DNA form, the CDR3 reads TGTGCCAGCAGCTTGGGGACAGAAAATGAGCAGTTCTTC. Residues: CASSLGTENEQFF.

To note about this clone: Compared with germline, one end of the junction differs, possibly owing to a read error. V usage is TRBV5-4 and J usage is TRBJ2-6; weak D call: TRBD1 (5 bases). The CDR3 extends over 16 amino acids. Germline CDR1 and CDR2: SGHNT and YYREEE (reference sequence). The CDR3 sequence is CASSFSSRSGANVLPF. In DNA, the CDR3 is TGTGCCAGCAGCTTTTCTTCCCGCTCTGGGGCCAACGTCCTGCCTTTC.

The chain carries TRBV11-2 and TRBJ1-3, with D hard to call. V gave up 3 bases and J gave up 0 bases, with 15 bases separating them. The CDR3 loop spans 17 amino acids. CDR1 and CDR2 from the germline V gene are SGHAT and FQNNGV. As DNA, the CDR3 is TGTGCCAGCAGCTTCACCAGAGGAACGTACTCTGGAAACACCATATATTTT. Amino acid sequence: CASSFTRGTYSGNTIYF.

This rearrangement joins TRBV28 to TRBJ1-4, with D possibly matching TRBD1 (6 bases). V was pared by 4 bases and J by 2 bases, with 8 bases between. Germline V gene data show CDR1 as MDHEN and CDR2 as SYDVKM. The CDR3 totals 14 residues. CDR3 in amino acids: CASSSQGTNEKLFF. The CDR3 nucleotides are TGTGCCAGCAGTTCACAGGGCACTAATGAAAAACTGTTTTTT. The full variable domain, completed using reference TRBV28 and TRBJ1-4, is DVKVTQSSRYLVKRTGEKVFLECVQDMDHENMFWYRQDPGLGLRLIYFSYDVKMKEKGDIPEGYSVSREKKERFSLILESASTNQTSMYLCASSSQGTNEKLFFGSGTQLSVL.

This chain links TRBV27 with TRBJ2-5; 8 bases fit TRBD1. The trim removed 5 bases at V and 1 base at J, leaving 6 bases unmatched. This CDR3 has 15 residues. Germline-derived CDR1 and CDR2 are MNHEY and SMNVEV (reference sequence). The CDR3 is CASSPYGQGQETQYF. CDR3 in DNA: TGTGCCAGCAGTCCGTACGGACAGGGCCAAGAGACCCAGTACTTC.

The chain uses TRBV2 and TRBJ1-4; 9 bases are a match to TRBD1. With V trimmed by 5 bases and J by 8 bases, 12 bases remained unmatched. Per germline, CDR1 SNHLY and CDR2 FYNNEI. The CDR3 has 16 residues. The CDR3 is CASSPGTGPGYEKLFF. In DNA form, the CDR3 reads TGTGCCAGCAGTCCGGGGACAGGGCCCGGATACGAAAAACTGTTTTTT.

V is TRBV27 and J is TRBJ2-7; the match to TRBD1 covers 8 bases. The CDR3 runs 17 residues. With V trimmed by 10 bases and J by 0 bases, 17 bases remained unmatched. Germline V gene data show CDR1 as MNHEY and CDR2 as SMNVEV (reference sequence). The CDR3 DNA reads TGTGCCATCTCACCGACACAAAACAGGGGGACCTCCTACGAGCAGTACTTC. It codes for CAISPTQNRGTSYEQYF.

The V call is TRBV5-5, the J call TRBJ2-5; 12 nucleotides agree with TRBD1. V lost 0 bases to trimming and J lost 4 bases; unmatched junction nucleotides: 1. CDR3 length equals 15 residues. Germline V gene sequence: CDR1 SGHKS, CDR2 YYEKEE (reference sequence). CDR3 sequence: CASSLAGQGAETQYF. Here the CDR3 DNA reads TGTGCCAGCAGCTTGGCGGGACAGGGGGCAGAGACCCAGTACTTC.

The chain recombines TRBV5-1 with TRBJ2-7, with 9 bases identical to TRBD2. The CDR3 runs 16 residues. After removal of 6 bases from V and 2 bases from J, the junction contained 12 bases not matched to a gene. In germline, CDR1 is SGHRS, CDR2 YFSETQ. The DNA for the CDR3 is TGCGCCAGCAACGCCGGGGCCCTAGCGGGAACCTACGAGCAGTACTTC. Its translation is CASNAGALAGTYEQYF. The whole variable domain, remainder taken from reference TRBV5-1 and TRBJ2-7, is KAGVTQTPRYLIKTRGQQVTLSCSPISGHRSVSWYQQTPGQGLQFLFEYFSETQRNKGNFPGRFSGRQFSNSRSEMNVSTLELGDSALYLCASNAGALAGTYEQYFGPGTRLTVT.

The chain carries TRBV27 and TRBJ2-7, with D maybe TRBD2 (6 bases). Trimming left V 9 bases short and J 5 bases short, with 20 bases between. The germline V gene encodes CDR1 MNHEY and CDR2 SMNVEV (reference sequence). This CDR3 comprises 14 residues. CDR3 DNA sequence: TGTGCCAGTTATCCGAGAGGAGGGTTAAACGAGCAGTACTTC. Protein sequence: CASYPRGGLNEQYF.

The rearrangement joins TRBV5-6 to TRBJ2-7, with D tentatively TRBD1 (5 bases). Germline CDR1 reads SGHDT; CDR2 reads YYEEEE. V lost 5 bases and J 2 bases, leaving 14 bases between the germline ends. The CDR3 length is 14 residues. The CDR3 DNA follows: TGTGCCAGCAGTTCAGACAGCTTTACCTACGAGCAGTACTTC. It yields the protein CASSSDSFTYEQYF.

The chain combines TRBV6-1 with TRBJ1-5, with 7 bases identical to TRBD1. The V gene end was trimmed by 2 bases and the J gene end by 3 bases; junction bases not matched to a gene: 10. The CDR3 spans 17 residues. CDR1 and CDR2 (germline): MNHNS, SASEGT. The CDR3 sequence is CASSEFRVGGPNQPQHF. CDR3 bases: TGTGCCAGCAGTGAATTTCGGGTAGGGGGCCCCAATCAGCCCCAGCATTTT.

The rearrangement joins TRBV14 to TRBJ1-4; maybe TRBD1 (6 bases). The CDR3 length is 17 residues. V was shortened by 3 bases and J by 1 base, with 15 bases between the two germline ends. Germline V lookup: CDR1 SGHDN, CDR2 FVKESK. CDR3 DNA: TGTGCCAGCAGCCACTTCCGGGGGGGCAAAACTAATGAAAAACTGTTTTTT. As protein: CASSHFRGGKTNEKLFF.

This clone was observed a few times. CDR3 bases: TGTGCCAGCAGCTTGGTAATTGTCGACAATGAGCAGTTCTTC. This gives the protein CASSLVIVDNEQFF. The genes are TRBV5-6 and TRBJ2-1; D uncertain. The CDR3 sequence is 14 residues long. Germline-derived CDR1 and CDR2 are SGHDT and YYEEEE. V was cut by 0 bases and J by 5 bases, with 9 bases left in between.

The rearrangement joins TRBV6-1 to TRBJ2-3, with 9 bases identical to TRBD2. CDR1 is MNHNS, CDR2 SASEGT, per germline. V lost 8 bases, J lost 7 bases, and 10 bases stayed unmatched. The CDR3 is 14 residues long. The CDR3 here is CASGKGTSRYTQYF. In DNA, the CDR3 is TGTGCCAGCGGCAAGGGGACTAGCAGGTATACGCAGTATTTT.

This clone occurred once. The V gene is TRBV19, the J gene TRBJ2-5, with D unresolved. Germline assignment: CDR1 LNHDA and CDR2 SQIVND (reference sequence). The CDR3 loop spans 13 amino acids. The V end lost 3 bases, the J end lost 5 bases, and 10 bases lay between the germline ends. The CDR3 loop is CASSMLIQETQYF. In nucleotides, the CDR3 is TGTGCCAGTAGTATGCTTATCCAGGAGACCCAGTACTTC.